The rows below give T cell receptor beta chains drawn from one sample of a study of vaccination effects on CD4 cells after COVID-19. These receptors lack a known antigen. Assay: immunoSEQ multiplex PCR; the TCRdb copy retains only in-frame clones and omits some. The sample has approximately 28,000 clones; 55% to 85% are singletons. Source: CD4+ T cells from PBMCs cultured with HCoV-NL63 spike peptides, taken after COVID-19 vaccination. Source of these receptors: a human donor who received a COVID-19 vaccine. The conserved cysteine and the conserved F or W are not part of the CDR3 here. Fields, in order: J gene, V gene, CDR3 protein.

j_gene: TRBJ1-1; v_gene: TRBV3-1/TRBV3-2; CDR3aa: ASSQQGNTEAF
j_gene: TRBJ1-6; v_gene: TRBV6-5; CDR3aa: ASGRTGYNSPLH
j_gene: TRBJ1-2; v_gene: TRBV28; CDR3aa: ASSGQGRENYGYT
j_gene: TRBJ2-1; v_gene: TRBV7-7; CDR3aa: ASSSGRLAGGPNEQF
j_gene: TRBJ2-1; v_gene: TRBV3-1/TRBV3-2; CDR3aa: ASSPLAGEQF
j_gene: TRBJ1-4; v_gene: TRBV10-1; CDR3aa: ASSTGTGGKLF
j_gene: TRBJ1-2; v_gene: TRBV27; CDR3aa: ASSLGGPGTDVTNYGYT
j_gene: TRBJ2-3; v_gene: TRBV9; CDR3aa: ASSFQPADTQY
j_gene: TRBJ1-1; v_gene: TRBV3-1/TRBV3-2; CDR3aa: ASSPPAGGGEAF
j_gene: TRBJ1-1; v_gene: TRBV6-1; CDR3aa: ASSDQGNTEAF
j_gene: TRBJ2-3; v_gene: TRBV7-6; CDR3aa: ASSATSGSVTDTQY
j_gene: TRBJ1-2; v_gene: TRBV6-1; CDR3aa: ASSEGGGVRGYT
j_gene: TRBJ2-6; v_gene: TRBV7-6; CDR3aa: ASSSGPLISGANVLT
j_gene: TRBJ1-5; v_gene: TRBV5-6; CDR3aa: ASSLLGTGHQPQH
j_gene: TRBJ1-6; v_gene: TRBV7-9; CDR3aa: ASSPGQYNSPLH
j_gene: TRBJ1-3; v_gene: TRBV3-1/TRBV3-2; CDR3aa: ASSPTTGSGNTIY
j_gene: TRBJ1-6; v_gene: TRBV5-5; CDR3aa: ASSKEQGVRGSPLH
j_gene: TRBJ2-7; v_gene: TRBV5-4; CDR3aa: ASSLEGHTYEQY
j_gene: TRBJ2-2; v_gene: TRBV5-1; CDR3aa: ASSLVSSGGAGELF
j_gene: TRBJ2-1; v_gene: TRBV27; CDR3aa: ASSLSLGGEQF
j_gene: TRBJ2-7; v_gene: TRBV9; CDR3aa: ASSPDRSSYEQY
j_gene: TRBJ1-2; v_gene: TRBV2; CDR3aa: ASTFQRGSYGYT
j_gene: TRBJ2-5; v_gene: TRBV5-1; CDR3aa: ASSWARGLRAGVVGETQY
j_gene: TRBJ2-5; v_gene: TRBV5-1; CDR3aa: ASSLVRGQYQETQY
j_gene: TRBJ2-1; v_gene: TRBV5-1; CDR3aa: ASSLSGTGFQYNEQF
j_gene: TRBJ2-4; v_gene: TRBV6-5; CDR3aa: ASSPGTSGLDIQY
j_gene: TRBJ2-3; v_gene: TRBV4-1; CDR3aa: ASSQGRGQRATDTQY
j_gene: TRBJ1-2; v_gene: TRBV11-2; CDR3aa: ASSPGTGSGYT
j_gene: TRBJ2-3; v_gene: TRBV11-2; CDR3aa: ASSSTVLSTDTQY
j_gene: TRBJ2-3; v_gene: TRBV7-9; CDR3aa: ASSFGTSGRSGDTQY
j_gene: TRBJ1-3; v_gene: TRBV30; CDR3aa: AWSRKSGNTIY
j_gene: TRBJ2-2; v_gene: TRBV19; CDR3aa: ASSIGGNTGELF
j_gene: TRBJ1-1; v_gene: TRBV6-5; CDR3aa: ASRKQGMNTEAF
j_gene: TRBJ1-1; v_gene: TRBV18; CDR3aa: ASSPVVDTEAF
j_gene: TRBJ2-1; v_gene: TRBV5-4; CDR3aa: ASSLDRDNEQF
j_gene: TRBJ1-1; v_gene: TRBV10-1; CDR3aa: ATVDRRGTEAF
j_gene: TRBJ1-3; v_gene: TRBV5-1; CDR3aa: ASSSTGVGGNTIY
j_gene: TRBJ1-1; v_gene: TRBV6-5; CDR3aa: ASSYQEHTEAF
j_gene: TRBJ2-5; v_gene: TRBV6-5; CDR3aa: ASSTDRGRTETQY
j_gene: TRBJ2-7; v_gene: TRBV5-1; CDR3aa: ASKRDSTSYEQY
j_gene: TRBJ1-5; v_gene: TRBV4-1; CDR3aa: ASSQDLKGASNQPQH
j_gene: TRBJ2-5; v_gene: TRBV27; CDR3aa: ASSGGQGMFQETQY
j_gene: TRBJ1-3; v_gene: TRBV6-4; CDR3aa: ASSDSRFRGRASGNTIY
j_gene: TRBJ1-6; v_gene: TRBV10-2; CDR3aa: ASSEAGLSYNSPLH
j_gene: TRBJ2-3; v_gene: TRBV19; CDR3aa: ASSISLAGGADTQY
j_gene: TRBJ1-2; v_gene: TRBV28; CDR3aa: ASSSGGAGYGYT
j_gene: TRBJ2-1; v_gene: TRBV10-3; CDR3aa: AISEGTGVSYNEQF
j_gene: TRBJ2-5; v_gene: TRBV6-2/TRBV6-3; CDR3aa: ASSIQGAGETQY